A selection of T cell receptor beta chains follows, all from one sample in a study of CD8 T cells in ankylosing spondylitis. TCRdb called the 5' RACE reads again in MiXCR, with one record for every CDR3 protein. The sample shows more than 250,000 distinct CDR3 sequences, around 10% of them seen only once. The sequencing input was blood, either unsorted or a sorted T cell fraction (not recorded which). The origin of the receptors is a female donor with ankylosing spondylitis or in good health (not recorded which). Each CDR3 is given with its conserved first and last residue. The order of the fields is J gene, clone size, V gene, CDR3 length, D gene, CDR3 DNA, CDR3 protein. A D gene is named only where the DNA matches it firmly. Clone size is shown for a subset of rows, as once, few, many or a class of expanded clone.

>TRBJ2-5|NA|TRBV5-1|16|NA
TGCGCCAGCAGATCGGTCCCGGGACGGAAACAAGAGACCCAGTACTTC
CASRSVPGRKQETQYF
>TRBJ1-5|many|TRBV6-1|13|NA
TGTGCCAGCAGCTTCGACGTAGCCCAGCCCCAGCATTTT
CASSFDVAQPQHF
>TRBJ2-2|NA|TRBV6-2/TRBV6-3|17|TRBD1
TGTGCCAGCAGTCTGACAGGGGGTGCCGCGAACACCGGGGAGCTGTTTTTT
CASSLTGGAANTGELFF
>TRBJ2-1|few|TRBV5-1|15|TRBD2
TGCGCCAGCAGCTTGGGACGGGGGGGCGGCAATGAGCAGTTCTTC
CASSLGRGGGNEQFF
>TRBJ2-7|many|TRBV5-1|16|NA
TGCGCCAGCAGCTTGGGGGTTCAGGGTCCTCCTTACGAGCAGTACTTC
CASSLGVQGPPYEQYF
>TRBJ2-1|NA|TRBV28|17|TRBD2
TGTGCCAGCAGTGGGACTAGCGCCGGAAGCTCCTACAATGAGCAGTTCTTC
CASSGTSAGSSYNEQFF
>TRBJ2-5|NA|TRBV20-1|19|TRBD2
TGCAGTGCTAAATTTTCGGGGGGCGGGAGGTCCCTAGGTCAAGAGACCCAGTACTTC
CSAKFSGGGRSLGQETQYF
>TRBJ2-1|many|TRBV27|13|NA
TGTGCCAGCAGTCCCCGAGAGGGGGATGAGCAGTTCTTC
CASSPREGDEQFF
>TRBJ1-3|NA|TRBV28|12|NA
TGTGCCAGCTTAGGATACCGAAACACCATATATTTT
CASLGYRNTIYF
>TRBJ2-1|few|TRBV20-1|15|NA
TGCAGTGCTAGATCCCTTCGGGAGTCAGTCGATGAGCAGTTCTTC
CSARSLRESVDEQFF
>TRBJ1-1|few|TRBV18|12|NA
TGTGCCAGCTCACCAGGGAAGGAAGAAGCTTTCTTT
CASSPGKEEAFF
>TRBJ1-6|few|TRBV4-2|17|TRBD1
TGTGCCAGCAGCCCAGGGGACAGAAGCTCCTATAATTCACCCCTCCACTTT
CASSPGDRSSYNSPLHF
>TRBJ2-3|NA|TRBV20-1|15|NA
TGCAGTGCTGAGGGGGGTCTAGCGGGCACAGATACGCAGTATTTT
CSAEGGLAGTDTQYF
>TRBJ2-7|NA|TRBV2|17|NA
TGTGCCAGCAGTCCCGACAGGGGTTTGGGAGGGGCCTACGAGCAGTACTTC
CASSPDRGLGGAYEQYF
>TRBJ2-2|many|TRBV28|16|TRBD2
TGTGCCAGCAGGATCGGGACTAGCGGGAGGATTGGGGAGCTGTTTTTT
CASRIGTSGRIGELFF
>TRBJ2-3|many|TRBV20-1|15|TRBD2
TGCAGTGCCCCTCGGGGGGGCGGGGGGTCAGATACGCAGTATTTT
CSAPRGGGGSDTQYF
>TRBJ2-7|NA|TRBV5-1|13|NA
TGCGCCAGCAGCTTGGCGACAAGCTACGAGCAGTACTTC
CASSLATSYEQYF
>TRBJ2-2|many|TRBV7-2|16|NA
TGTGCCAGCAGCTTAAACGGCCGCGCGAACACCGGGGAGCTGTTTTTT
CASSLNGRANTGELFF
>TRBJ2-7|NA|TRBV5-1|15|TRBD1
TGCGCCAGCAGCTTGGAGGGACAGGGTCCCTACGAGCAGTACTTC
CASSLEGQGPYEQYF
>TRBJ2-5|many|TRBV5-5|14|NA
TGTGCCAGCAGCTTCGGACAGAGCCAAGAGACCCAGTACTTC
CASSFGQSQETQYF
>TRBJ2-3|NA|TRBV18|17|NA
TGTGCCAGCTCACCTCTCCCGCGACGATCTAGCACAGATACGCAGTATTTT
CASSPLPRRSSTDTQYF
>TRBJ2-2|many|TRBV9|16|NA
TGTGCCAGCAGCGTAGAGACAGAGGCGAACACCGGGGAGCTGTTTTTT
CASSVETEANTGELFF
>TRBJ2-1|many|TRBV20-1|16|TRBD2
TGCAGTGCTAGAACCCGAGGTACTAGCGGGAGGAATGAGCAGTTCTTC
CSARTRGTSGRNEQFF
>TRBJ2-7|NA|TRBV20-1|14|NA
TGCAGTGTCTCGCGGGACCCTGACTCCTACGAGCAGTACTTC
CSVSRDPDSYEQYF
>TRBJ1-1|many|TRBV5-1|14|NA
TGCGCCAGCAGCTTGAGTAGTGGCTCGGCCGAAGCTTTCTTT
CASSLSSGSAEAFF
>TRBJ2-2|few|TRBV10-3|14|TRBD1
TGTGCCATCCAAGGACAGGGAAACACCGGGGAGCTGTTTTTT
CAIQGQGNTGELFF
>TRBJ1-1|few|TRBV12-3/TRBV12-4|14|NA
TGTGCCAGCAGTTTCGGGGGGTCGAACACTGAAGCTTTCTTT
CASSFGGSNTEAFF
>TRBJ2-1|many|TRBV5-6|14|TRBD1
TGTGCCAGCAGCCTCTGGACAGGGGTGAATGAGCAGTTCTTC
CASSLWTGVNEQFF
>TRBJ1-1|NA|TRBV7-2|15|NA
TGTGCCAGCACCCTTTGGGGGGGGATGAACACTGAAGCTTTCTTT
CASTLWGGMNTEAFF
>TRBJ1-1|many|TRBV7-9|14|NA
TGTGCCAGCTCGTCGGCCGGGGGGGGCACTGAAGCTTTCTTT
CASSSAGGGTEAFF
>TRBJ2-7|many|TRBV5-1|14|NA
TGCGCCAGCAGCTTGGATCCGGTCCCCTACGAGCAGTACTTC
CASSLDPVPYEQYF
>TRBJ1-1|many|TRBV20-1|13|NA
TGCAGTGCTAGGCAGACTATTAACACTGAAGCTTTCTTT
CSARQTINTEAFF
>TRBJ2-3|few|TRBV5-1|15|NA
TGCGCCAGCAGCGCTGGACATAAGAGCACAGATACGCAGTATTTT
CASSAGHKSTDTQYF
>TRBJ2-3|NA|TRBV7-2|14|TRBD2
TGTGCCAGCAGCTTAGGACTAGCGGACCCCAACCCCACCTTT
CASSLGLADPNPTF
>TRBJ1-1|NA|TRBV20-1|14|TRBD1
TGCAGTGCTATCCAGACAGGGCGGAACACTGAAGCTTTCTTT
CSAIQTGRNTEAFF
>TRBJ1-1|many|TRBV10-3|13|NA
TGTGCCACCAGGGACGGTGGGAACACTGAAGCTTTCTTT
CATRDGGNTEAFF
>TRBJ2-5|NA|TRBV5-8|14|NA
TGTGCCAGCATCCAGAGGGGGGGGGTGAAGACCCAGTACTTC
CASIQRGGVKTQYF
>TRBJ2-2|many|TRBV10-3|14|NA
TGTGCCATCAGTTCGGGATCCGTCACCGGGGAGCTGTTTTTT
CAISSGSVTGELFF
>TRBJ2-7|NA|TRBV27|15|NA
TGTGCCAGCAGCTCCCTGGTCCGGCTTACCTACGAGCAGTACTTC
CASSSLVRLTYEQYF
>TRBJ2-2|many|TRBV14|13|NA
TGTGCCAGCAGCCTCAGGTTTACCGGGGAGCTGTTTTTT
CASSLRFTGELFF
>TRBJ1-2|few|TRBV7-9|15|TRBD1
TGTGCCAGCAGCTTAGGGGACAGGGCTAACTATGGCTACACCTTC
CASSLGDRANYGYTF
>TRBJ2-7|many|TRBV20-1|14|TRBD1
TGCAGTGCCCCCCCGGGACAGGGGGCAAGAGAGCAGTACTTC
CSAPPGQGAREQYF
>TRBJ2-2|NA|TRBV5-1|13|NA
TGCGCCAGCAGCTGGCAGGGGACCGGGGAGCTGTTTTTT
CASSWQGTGELFF
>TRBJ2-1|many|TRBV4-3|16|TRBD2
TGCGCCAGCAGCCCTCAGGCTAGCGGGATTGGCAATGAGCAGTTCTTC
CASSPQASGIGNEQFF